The text below deals with one T cell receptor beta chain. The sample is drawn from a study of blood T cell repertoires in COVID-19. The wider study: Acute and convalescent COVID-19 specimens originated in the United States, Italy and Spain.

Using immunoSEQ multiplex PCR, the repertoire was profiled, and TCRdb retains in-frame clones only, with some absent. The sample contains about 45,000 clones, around 80% of which appear only once. Germline V gene sequence: CDR1 MNHEY, CDR2 SVGAGI. This CDR3 region has 15 residues. Trimming removed 8 bases from V and 0 bases from J, with 15 bases in between. This sequence joins TRBV6-5 and TRBJ2-3, with a weak D call TRBD1 (5 bases). The specimen was peripheral blood. The sequence came from a human donor in a cohort sampled during active COVID-19. In nucleotides, the CDR3 is TGTGCCAGCCGCTACACCCCAGGGAGCACAGATACGCAGTATTTT. This codes for CASRYTPGSTDTQYF.